The 17 T cell receptor beta chains reported below all come from one sample, sequenced in a study of OX40 agonist ivuxolimab in advanced cancers. The repertoire was sequenced with immunoSEQ multiplex PCR; TCRdb's copy has only in-frame clones and lacks some. This repertoire shows tens of thousands of clones, roughly 85% found once; its top ten account for about 0.6%. The source was CD4+ or CD8+ T cells sorted from blood, collected in a trial of the OX40 agonist ivuxolimab. The receptors derive from an adult with an advanced solid tumor such as melanoma, head and neck, liver or kidney cancer.

The chain links TRBV19 to TRBJ2-5; 7 bases are a match to TRBD2. The ends lost 3 bases at V and 5 bases at J; junction bases unmatched: 9. The CDR3 runs 15 residues. The V gene's germline CDR1 is LNHDA and CDR2 SQIVND (reference sequence). The CDR3 DNA reads as TGTGCCAGTAGTATCCGGACTAGACCCGGGGAGACCCAGTACTTC. It specifies CASSIRTRPGETQYF.

The genes are TRBV5-1 and TRBJ2-2; D is perhaps TRBD1 (5 bases). CDR1 and CDR2 (germline): SGHRS, YFSETQ. The germline V and J ends were trimmed by 1 base and 6 bases, with 13 bases remaining between them. The CDR3 contains 15 residues. CDR3 protein: CASSLSLQGAGELFF. The CDR3 DNA follows: TGCGCCAGCAGCTTGTCCCTACAAGGGGCCGGGGAGCTGTTTTTT.

CDR3 sequence (DNA): TGCGCCAGCAGCACCCAGGGGGACTTCTCTGGGGCCAACGTCCTGACTTTC. This sequence encodes CASSTQGDFSGANVLTF. This chain links TRBV5-1 with TRBJ2-6, with a weak D call TRBD1 (7 bases). The V gene's germline CDR1 is SGHRS and CDR2 YFSETQ. The V and J ends lost 4 bases and 0 bases respectively, with 14 bases between them. The CDR3 runs to 17 residues.

The genes are TRBV19 and TRBJ1-5; D unclear. V lost 3 bases to trimming and J lost 0 bases, with 9 bases between them. CDR1 and CDR2 (germline): LNHDA, SQIVND (reference sequence). The CDR3 has 15 residues. The CDR3, as DNA: TGTGCCAGTAGTATTGGCCCCCTTAGCAATCAGCCCCAGCATTTT. This codes for CASSIGPLSNQPQHF.

The V and J genes are TRBV10-3 and TRBJ2-3; D may be TRBD1 or TRBD2 (7 bases each). Between the trimmed V and J ends, which lost 8 bases and 0 bases, there was a span of 15 bases. The CDR3 totals 15 residues. Germline V lookup: CDR1 ENHRY, CDR2 SYGVKD. CDR3 loop: CAIRGDSPSTDTQYF. DNA of the CDR3: TGTGCCATCCGGGGGGACAGTCCTAGCACAGATACGCAGTATTTT.

CDR3 coding DNA: TGCGCCAGCAGCTTGTTGGTCGGACTAGAGCAGTTCTTC. Amino acids: CASSLLVGLEQFF. The J gene is TRBJ2-1, the V gene TRBV5-1; D possibly corresponds to TRBD2 (6 bases). V was trimmed by 1 base and J by 10 bases, leaving 12 bases between them. CDR1 and CDR2 from the germline V gene are SGHRS and YFSETQ. The CDR3 contains 13 residues.

V usage is TRBV4-2 and J usage is TRBJ1-2, with D hard to call. From germline, CDR1 is LGHNA and CDR2 YNFKEQ. Trimming cost V 0 bases and J 3 bases, with 11 bases left between them. This CDR3 comprises 15 residues. The CDR3 DNA is TGTGCCAGCAGCCAAGAAGGTAACGATTACTATGGCTACACCTTC. Its translation is CASSQEGNDYYGYTF.

The chain is built from TRBV5-6 and TRBJ1-1; D is possibly TRBD1 (5 bases). Trimming shortened V by 4 bases and J by 4 bases, and 14 bases separated the two germline ends. The CDR3 consists of 14 residues. Per the germline V gene, CDR1 is SGHDT and CDR2 is YYEEEE. The CDR3 protein is CASSAAGLGTEAFF. CDR3 nucleotides: TGTGCCAGCAGCGCCGCAGGGTTGGGCACTGAAGCTTTCTTT.

The V and J genes are TRBV4-1 and TRBJ1-2; D might be TRBD1 (5 bases). Per germline, CDR1 MGHRA and CDR2 YSYEKL. The CDR3 has 16 amino acids. V lost 4 bases and J lost 3, with 18 bases in between. As DNA, the CDR3 is TGCGCCAGCAGCCTGGGCAGCAACCCCAGGGACTATGGCTACACCTTC. Protein product: CASSLGSNPRDYGYTF.

The chain couples TRBV5-1 to TRBJ1-3, with TRBD1 matching over 7 bases. Germline values: CDR1 SGHRS, CDR2 YFSETQ. V dropped 3 bases and J dropped 4; count of bases not matched to a gene: 4. The CDR3 runs 14 residues. The CDR3 region is CASSSGTAGNTIYF. DNA for the CDR3: TGCGCCAGCAGCTCTGGGACAGCGGGAAACACCATATATTTT.

J is TRBJ2-3 and V is TRBV27; TRBD2 is a possible D gene (6 bases). The CDR3 covers 14 residues. V gave up 3 bases and J gave up 10 bases, with 17 bases separating them. The V gene's germline CDR1 is MNHEY and CDR2 SMNVEV (reference sequence). As DNA, the CDR3 is TGTGCCAGCAGTTTCGGGAGAGGGGCTGGGCCGCAGTATTTT. Amino acid sequence: CASSFGRGAGPQYF.

This clone was counted a single time. The chain couples TRBV7-3 to TRBJ2-3; the match to TRBD2 covers 8 bases. Losses at the gene ends were 3 bases for V and 6 bases for J; bases not matched to a gene: 14. This CDR3 has 17 amino acids. Germline V lookup: CDR1 SGHTA, CDR2 FQGTGA. The CDR3 DNA sequence: TGTGCCAGCAGCTTCTCCACCGGGACTAGTGTCACCGATACGCAGTATTTT. Protein: CASSFSTGTSVTDTQYF.

The V call is TRBV27, the J call TRBJ1-6; no reliable D call. The germline V gene encodes CDR1 MNHEY and CDR2 SMNVEV (reference sequence). This CDR3 region has 16 residues. V lost 7 bases and J 7 bases, leaving 20 bases between the germline ends. The CDR3 protein is CASNRRVGITNSPLHF. The CDR3 nucleotides read TGTGCCAGCAATCGGCGGGTTGGGATAACCAATTCACCCCTCCACTTT.

This chain uses TRBV9 with TRBJ2-5; the D call may be TRBD1 or TRBD2 (5 bases each). The ends were cut back, 2 bases at V and 2 bases at J, with 13 bases in the middle. The CDR3 has 15 amino acids. In germline, CDR1 is SGDLS, CDR2 YYNGEE. CDR3: CASSVWGSKQETQYF. The CDR3 coding sequence is TGTGCCAGCAGCGTCTGGGGGAGCAAGCAAGAGACCCAGTACTTC.

The V and J genes are TRBV7-9 and TRBJ1-5; TRBD1 is a possible D gene (5 bases). The ends were cut back, 6 bases at V and 4 bases at J, with 10 bases in the middle. The CDR3 sequence is 13 residues long. CDR1 and CDR2 from the germline V gene are SEHNR and FQNEAQ (reference sequence). CDR3 protein: CASSGTENQPQHF. In nucleotides, the CDR3 is TGTGCCAGCAGTGGGACGGAAAATCAGCCCCAGCATTTT.

A few counts support this clone. This chain uses TRBV7-9 with TRBJ1-5; D might be TRBD1 (5 bases). Germline CDR1 SEHNR, CDR2 FQNEAQ (reference sequence). Trimming left V 5 bases short and J 7 bases short, with 12 bases between. This CDR3 is built from 13 residues. As DNA, the CDR3 is TGTGCCAGCAGCCGTGAGGGGAGCCAGCCCCAGCATTTT. It translates to CASSREGSQPQHF.

The J gene is TRBJ2-1, the V gene TRBV29-1; 8 bases are a match to TRBD2. The germline V gene encodes CDR1 SQVTM and CDR2 ANQGSEA. The CDR3 sequence is 13 residues long. For the CDR3, the DNA is TGCAGTCTTAGCGGGATCTCCTACAATGAGCAGTTCTTC. Amino acids: CSLSGISYNEQFF.